This is a list of T cell receptor beta chains from one sample in a study of CD8+ T cells in alopecia areata. This table comes from immunoSEQ multiplex PCR, and its TCRdb copy is limited to in-frame clones, with some not included. The table lists around 140,000 clones, around 49% of them singletons, with roughly a sixth in the top ten. The sequencing used CD8+ T cells sorted from blood, collected at week 0. All receptors derive from a human donor with alopecia areata. Both conserved end residues are part of each CDR3. A D gene is named only where the DNA matches it firmly. Size tells how often a clone was seen (once, few, many) or the class of an expanded clone, and some rows leave it out.

d_call	v_call	j_call	clone_size	cdr3_aa	cdr3_nt
.	TRBV9	TRBJ1-5	few	CASSVGDSNQPQHF	TGTGCCAGCAGCGTCGGGGATAGCAATCAGCCCCAGCATTTT
.	TRBV29-1	TRBJ2-3	.	CSAPTDSTDTQYF	TGCAGCGCCCCGACGGATAGCACAGATACGCAGTATTTT
.	TRBV11-2	TRBJ2-5	.	CASSSDRNQETQYF	TGTGCCAGCAGCTCCGACAGGAACCAAGAGACCCAGTACTTC
.	TRBV25-1	TRBJ1-4	.	CASSESGNEKLFF	TGTGCCAGCAGTGAATCGGGTAATGAAAAACTGTTTTTT
TRBD1	TRBV13	TRBJ1-6	.	CASSSYSTGGDSPLHF	TGTGCCAGCAGCTCATACTCCACAGGGGGGGATTCACCCCTCCACTTT
.	TRBV6-1	TRBJ1-2	.	CASSDDTLWSYTF	TGTGCCAGCAGCGACGACACCCTTTGGAGCTACACCTTC
.	TRBV29-1	TRBJ2-1	.	CSVVANNEQFF	TGCAGCGTTGTAGCAAACAATGAGCAGTTCTTC
.	TRBV7-9	TRBJ1-1	.	CASSLDSGVLEAFF	TGTGCCAGCAGCTTAGATTCAGGGGTTTTGGAAGCTTTCTTT
TRBD1	TRBV7-3	TRBJ2-6	.	CASSYPQGAAGANVLTF	TGTGCCAGCAGCTACCCGCAGGGGGCCGCTGGGGCCAACGTCCTGACTTTC
.	TRBV30	TRBJ1-1	.	CAWSVTPRQVGMDTEAFF	TGTGCCTGGAGTGTAACTCCCCGACAGGTTGGGATGGACACTGAAGCTTTCTTT
TRBD2	TRBV11-2	TRBJ2-3	.	CASSLGLAQYSDTQYF	TGTGCCAGCAGCTTGGGACTAGCCCAGTACTCCGATACGCAGTATTTT
TRBD1	TRBV15	TRBJ2-7	.	CATSGDRGYEQYF	TGTGCCACCAGCGGGGACAGGGGCTACGAGCAGTACTTC
TRBD1	TRBV27	TRBJ2-1	.	CASSGQDYNEQFF	TGTGCCAGCAGTGGACAGGATTACAATGAGCAGTTCTTC
TRBD1	TRBV9	TRBJ2-7	.	CASSPRDRSPYEQYF	TGTGCCAGCAGCCCACGGGACAGGAGTCCCTACGAGCAGTACTTC
.	TRBV5-6	TRBJ2-1	.	CASRAESSYNEQFF	TGTGCCAGCAGGGCGGAGAGCTCCTACAATGAGCAGTTCTTC
.	TRBV29-1	TRBJ2-1	.	CSYQTGISNEQFF	TGCAGCTATCAAACAGGGATCAGCAATGAGCAGTTCTTC
.	TRBV6-5	TRBJ2-5	once	CASSLGVLQETQYF	TGTGCCAGCAGTTTGGGGGTCCTCCAAGAGACCCAGTACTTC